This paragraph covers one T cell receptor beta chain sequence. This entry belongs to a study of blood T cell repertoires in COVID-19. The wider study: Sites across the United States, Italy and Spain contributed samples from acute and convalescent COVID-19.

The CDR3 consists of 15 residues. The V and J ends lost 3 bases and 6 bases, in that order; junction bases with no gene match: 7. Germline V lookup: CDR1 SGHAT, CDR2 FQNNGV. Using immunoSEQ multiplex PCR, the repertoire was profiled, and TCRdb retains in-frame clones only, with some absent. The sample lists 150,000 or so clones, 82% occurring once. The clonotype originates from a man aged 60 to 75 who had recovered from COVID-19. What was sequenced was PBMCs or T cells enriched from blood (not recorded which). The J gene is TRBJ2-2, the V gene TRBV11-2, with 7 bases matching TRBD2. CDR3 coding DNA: TGTGCCAGCAGCTTTGAACTAGCGTACGCCGGGGAGCTGTTTTTT. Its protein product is CASSFELAYAGELFF.